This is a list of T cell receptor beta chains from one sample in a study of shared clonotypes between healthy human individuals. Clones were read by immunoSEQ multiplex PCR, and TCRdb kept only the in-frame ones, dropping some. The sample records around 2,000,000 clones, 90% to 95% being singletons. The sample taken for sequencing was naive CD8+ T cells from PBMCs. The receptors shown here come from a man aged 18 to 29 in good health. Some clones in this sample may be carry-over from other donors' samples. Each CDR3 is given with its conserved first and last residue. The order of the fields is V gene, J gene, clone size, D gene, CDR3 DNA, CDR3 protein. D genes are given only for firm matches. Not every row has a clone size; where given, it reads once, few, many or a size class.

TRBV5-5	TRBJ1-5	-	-	TGTGCCAGCAGCTTGGGTCCGAATCAGCCCCAGCATTTT	CASSLGPNQPQHF
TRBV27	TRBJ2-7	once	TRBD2	TGTGCCAGCAGTTTACGGGGCGGGGGGACCTACGAGCAGTACTTC	CASSLRGGGTYEQYF
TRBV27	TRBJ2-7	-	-	TGTGCCAGCAGACTGATGACTGCCGGGACAAACTCCTACGAGCAGTACTTC	CASRLMTAGTNSYEQYF
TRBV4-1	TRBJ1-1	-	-	TGCGCCAGCAGCCAAGGATTGGGGTGGACTGAAGCTTTCTTT	CASSQGLGWTEAFF
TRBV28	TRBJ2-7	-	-	TGTGCCAGCAGTTTAGTGACTCCTCCCTCCGAGCAGTACTTC	CASSLVTPPSEQYF
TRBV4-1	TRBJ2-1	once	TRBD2	TGCGCCAGCAGCCCCCGGCGGGGGGCCAATGAGCAGTTCTTC	CASSPRRGANEQFF
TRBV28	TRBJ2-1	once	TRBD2	TGTGCCAGCAGACAGCGGGAGGCGGGTGAGCAGTTCTTC	CASRQREAGEQFF
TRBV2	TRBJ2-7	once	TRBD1	TGTGCCAGCAGGGACCGGGACAGGTCCTACGAGCAGTACTTC	CASRDRDRSYEQYF
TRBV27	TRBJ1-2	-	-	TGTGCCAGCAGTCCCGGACTCTTGTATGGCTACACCTTC	CASSPGLLYGYTF
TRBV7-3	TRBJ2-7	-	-	TGTGCCAGCAGCTTCGGGAGTTCCCACGAGCAGTACTTC	CASSFGSSHEQYF
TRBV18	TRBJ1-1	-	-	TGTGCCAGCTCACCAGAATTTACGTTGAACACTGAAGCTTTCTTT	CASSPEFTLNTEAFF
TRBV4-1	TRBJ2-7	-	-	TGCGCCAGCAGCCAAGGGCTACGGACCTACGAGCAGTACTTC	CASSQGLRTYEQYF
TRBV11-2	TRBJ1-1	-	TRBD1	TGTGCCAGCAGCTCCCGGGACAGGGGGGTTAGTGAAGCTTTCTTT	CASSSRDRGVSEAFF
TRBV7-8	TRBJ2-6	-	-	TGTGCCAGCAGCCTCTTTACAGGGTTACTGGCTGGGGCCAACGTCCTGACTTTC	CASSLFTGLLAGANVLTF
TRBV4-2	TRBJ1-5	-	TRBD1	TGTGCCAGCAGCCAAGACGGGACAGGGGGTTCCAATCAGCCCCAGCATTTT	CASSQDGTGGSNQPQHF
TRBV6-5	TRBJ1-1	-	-	TGTGCCAGCAGTTACAGGGAGGGCCCAACTGAAGCTTTCTTT	CASSYREGPTEAFF
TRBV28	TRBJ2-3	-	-	TGTGCCAGCTACGATAGCCGTAGCACAGATACGCAGTATTTT	CASYDSRSTDTQYF
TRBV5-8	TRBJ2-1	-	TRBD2	TGTGCCAGCAGCTCGAGCCTAGCGGGAGGCCCCAGCTCCTACAATGAGCAGTTCTTC	CASSSSLAGGPSSYNEQFF
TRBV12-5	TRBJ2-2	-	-	TGTGCTAGTGGTTTGGCAGCCCCGCCGGGTTCCGTCACCGGGGAGCTGTTTTTT	CASGLAAPPGSVTGELFF
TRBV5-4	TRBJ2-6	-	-	TGTGCCAGCAGCTTGGACGAAGGGAGCTCTGGGGCCAACGTCCTGACTTTC	CASSLDEGSSGANVLTF
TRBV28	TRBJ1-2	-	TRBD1	TGTGCCAGCAGACCAGAGGGGGCTGAAGGCTACACCTTC	CASRPEGAEGYTF
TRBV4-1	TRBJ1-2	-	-	TGCGCCAGCAGCCAAGATTTGCGGGCCCTCGGATATGGCTACACCTTC	CASSQDLRALGYGYTF
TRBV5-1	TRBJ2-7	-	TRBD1	TGCGCCAGCAGCTTGGGGGGACAGGATAAGTACTTC	CASSLGGQDKYF
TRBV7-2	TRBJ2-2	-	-	TGTGCCAGCAGCTTCCCCGGAGGGGGGTCTCCCGGGGAGCTGTTTTTT	CASSFPGGGSPGELFF
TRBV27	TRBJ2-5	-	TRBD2	TGTGCCAGCAGCCCCTTTCCCCGACTAGCCCAAGAGACCCAGTACTTC	CASSPFPRLAQETQYF
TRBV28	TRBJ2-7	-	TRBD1	TGTGCCAGCAGTTTTTCTTCCGCCCGACAGGGGGTCTACGAGCAGTACTTC	CASSFSSARQGVYEQYF
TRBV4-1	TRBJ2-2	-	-	TGCGCCAGCAGCCCAGGTCCGGGTCTCACCGGGGAGCTGTTTTTT	CASSPGPGLTGELFF
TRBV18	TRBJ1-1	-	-	TGTGCCAGCTCGGCTTCTAACTTCTTT	CASSASNFF
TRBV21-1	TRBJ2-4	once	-	TGTGCCAGCAGCAGCCTACAGGGGGCCAAAAACATTCAGTACTTC	CASSSLQGAKNIQYF
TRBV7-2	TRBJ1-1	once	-	TGTGCCAGCAGCTTAGCGCCCTGGGAAGCTTTCTTT	CASSLAPWEAFF
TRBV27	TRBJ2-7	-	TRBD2	TGTGCCAGCACCACCGGGGGGTCGGTTTACGAGCAGTACTTC	CASTTGGSVYEQYF
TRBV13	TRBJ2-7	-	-	TGTGCCAGCAGCTCACCGAGGACTTACGAGCAGTACTTC	CASSSPRTYEQYF
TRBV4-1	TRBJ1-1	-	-	TGCGCCAGCAGCCTCGATAACCCGAACACTGAAGCTTTCTTT	CASSLDNPNTEAFF
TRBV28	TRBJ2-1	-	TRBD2	TGTGCCAGCAGTTTCGCCCGGGAGGGTCAGGGGTTGTACAATGAGCAGTTCTTC	CASSFAREGQGLYNEQFF
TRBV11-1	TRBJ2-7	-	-	TGTGCCAGCAGCTTAGGACGGAACCTCTACGAGCAGTACTTC	CASSLGRNLYEQYF
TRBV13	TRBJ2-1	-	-	TGTGCCAGCAGCTTAGTTCCGGGAGACAAGTTTGAGCAGTTCTTC	CASSLVPGDKFEQFF
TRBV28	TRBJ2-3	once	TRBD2	TGTGCCAGCAGTTTTGGATTAGCGGGCCCCCGCACAGATACGCAGTATTTT	CASSFGLAGPRTDTQYF
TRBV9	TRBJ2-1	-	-	TGTGCCAGCAGCGTAGCTCCTGGACGAGGCAATGAGCAGTTCTTC	CASSVAPGRGNEQFF
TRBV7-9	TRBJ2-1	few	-	TGTGCCAGCAGGACTGGCGGAAACAATGAGCAGTTCTTC	CASRTGGNNEQFF
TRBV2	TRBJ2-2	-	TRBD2	TGTGCCAGCAGTGCCGGGGCTAGCGGGAGATTGGCCGGGGAGCTGTTTTTT	CASSAGASGRLAGELFF
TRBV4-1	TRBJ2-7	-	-	TGCGCCAGCAGCCAAGTTCCAGTAGTTGACAGAACCTACGAGCAGTACTTC	CASSQVPVVDRTYEQYF
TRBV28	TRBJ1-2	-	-	TGTGCCAGCAGTATGGGGACCGTCTATGGCTACACCTTC	CASSMGTVYGYTF
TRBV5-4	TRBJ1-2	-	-	TGTGCCAGCAGCTTGGACGGCTACACCTTC	CASSLDGYTF
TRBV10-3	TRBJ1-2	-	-	TGTGCCATCAGTGAGTTAGGGGACGGACCCTATGGCTACACCTTC	CAISELGDGPYGYTF
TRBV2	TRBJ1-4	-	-	TGTGCCAGCAGGTTGGACGAAGGGAATGAAAAACTGTTTTTT	CASRLDEGNEKLFF
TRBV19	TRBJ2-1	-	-	TGTGCCAGTAGTATTACTAGCAGGACCATCTACAATGAGCAGTTCTTC	CASSITSRTIYNEQFF
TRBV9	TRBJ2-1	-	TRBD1	TGTGCCAGCAGCGTAAGGGGGACAGGGATCTACAATGAGCAGTTCTTC	CASSVRGTGIYNEQFF
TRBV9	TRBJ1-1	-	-	TGTGCCAGCAGCCCCTCGGGCAGAAACACTGAAGCTTTCTTT	CASSPSGRNTEAFF
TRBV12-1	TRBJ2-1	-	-	TGTGCCAGCAGCTTTGTCCCCCCGAGCTCCTACAATGAGCAGTTCTTC	CASSFVPPSSYNEQFF
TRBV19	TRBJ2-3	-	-	TGTGCCAGTAGCGCACGGAGATACACAGATACGCAGTATTTT	CASSARRYTDTQYF
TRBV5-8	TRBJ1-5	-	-	TGTGCCAGCAGCTTGGTGTATAGCAATCAGCCCCAGCATTTT	CASSLVYSNQPQHF
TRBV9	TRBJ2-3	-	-	TGTGCCAGCAGCAGAGGCACAGATACGCAGTATTTT	CASSRGTDTQYF
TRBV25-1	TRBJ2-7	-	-	TGTGCCAGCATTGAAGGTATTCCCTACGAGCAGTACTTC	CASIEGIPYEQYF
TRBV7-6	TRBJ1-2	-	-	TGTGCCAGCAGCACATCACAGGGCCCCGCGGGCTACACCTTC	CASSTSQGPAGYTF
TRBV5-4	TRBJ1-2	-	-	TGTGCCAGCAGCCCCCGGTGGGCTTCAGGGAGCGGACTTCTTTATGGCTACACCTTC	CASSPRWASGSGLLYGYTF